These 17 T cell receptor beta chains were all obtained from the same sample, sequenced in a study of Tregs in tolerant kidney transplant recipients. The method was immunoSEQ multiplex PCR; TCRdb's version includes in-frame clones alone and lacks a portion of them. The table shows 90,000 to 150,000 clones, with around nine tenths occurring only once. Sequencing was carried out using CD4+ T cells from blood. These receptors were collected from a human donor in good health.

This clone was observed once. V and J are TRBV25-1 and TRBJ2-3, with D hard to call. Trimming stripped 8 bases from V and 5 bases from J, with 8 bases between. Germline CDR1 reads MGHDK; CDR2 reads SYGVNS. The CDR3 loop spans 11 amino acids. CDR3 loop: CASSTLDTQYF. The CDR3 nucleotides read TGTGCCAGCTCGACCCTAGATACGCAGTATTTT.

The V call is TRBV18, the J call TRBJ2-1; TRBD2 matches at 8 bases. CDR3 length equals 19 residues. The trim removed 1 base at V and 0 bases at J, leaving 11 bases unmatched. CDR1 is KGHSH and CDR2 is LQKENI in the germline V gene. CDR3 bases: TGTGCCAGCTCACCACAGATGGCTAGCGGGTCGAGCTCCTACAATGAGCAGTTCTTC. Its translation is CASSPQMASGSSSYNEQFF.

The chain couples TRBV5-1 to TRBJ1-2; no reliable D call. This CDR3 is built from 12 residues. Germline CDR1 SGHRS, CDR2 YFSETQ. V was clipped by 5 bases and J by 6 bases, with 11 bases between them. The CDR3: CASSVGGDGYTF. CDR3 nucleotide sequence: TGCGCCAGCAGTGTTGGTGGAGATGGCTACACCTTC.

This sequence joins TRBV6-4 and TRBJ2-7; D ambiguous. This CDR3 contains 15 residues. Trimming removed 1 base at V and 0 bases at J, with 10 bases between. Germline CDR1 MRHNA, CDR2 SNTAGT. The CDR3 here is CASSDYGPSSYEQYF. CDR3 bases: TGTGCCAGCAGTGACTACGGACCCAGCTCCTACGAGCAGTACTTC.

The chain couples TRBV5-1 to TRBJ1-1, with 9 bases that match TRBD1. Germline CDR1 SGHRS, CDR2 YFSETQ. This CDR3 comprises 14 residues. V was clipped by 4 bases and J by 4 bases; unmatched bases: 5. The CDR3 spells CASSIGTGSTEAFF. For the CDR3, the DNA is TGCGCCAGCAGCATAGGGACAGGGAGCACTGAAGCTTTCTTT.

The CDR3 loop is CASSFVANPLNEQFF. The CDR3 bases are TGTGCCAGCAGCTTCGTAGCGAATCCCTTGAATGAGCAGTTCTTC. The gene calls are TRBV5-4 and TRBJ2-1, with D possibly TRBD2 on 5 matching bases. This CDR3 comprises 15 residues. Deletions cut 2 bases from V and 7 bases from J, with 16 bases between. The germline V gene encodes CDR1 SGHNT and CDR2 YYREEE (reference sequence).

The rearrangement links TRBV19 to TRBJ2-3; 9 bases are shared with TRBD1. The CDR3 is made up of 14 amino acids. CDR1 is LNHDA and CDR2 is SQIVND in the germline V gene (reference sequence). Trimming cost V 4 bases and J 5 bases; bases outside gene matches: 4. In DNA, the CDR3 is TGTGCCAGTAGTAGGGACAGGGCCGGAGATACGCAGTATTTT. It translates to CASSRDRAGDTQYF.

Here the CDR3 DNA reads TGTGCCTGGAGTAGGGGGCTATACGAGCAGTACTTC. Its translation is CAWSRGLYEQYF. The chain uses TRBV30 and TRBJ2-7, with 7 bases that match TRBD1. CDR3 size: 12 residues. V shed 2 bases and J 4 bases; nucleotides not matched to a gene: 2. In germline, CDR1 is GTSNPN, CDR2 SVGIG (reference sequence).

This chain links TRBV2 with TRBJ2-1, with 7 bases matching TRBD1. This CDR3 region has 14 residues. With V trimmed by 8 bases and J by 6 bases, 10 bases remained unmatched. CDR1 and CDR2 from the germline V gene are SNHLY and FYNNEI. The CDR3 loop is CASFKTGMVNEQFF. The DNA for the CDR3 is TGTGCCAGCTTCAAGACAGGGATGGTCAATGAGCAGTTCTTC.

The chain joins TRBV18 to TRBJ2-6; tentatively, D is TRBD1 (6 bases). Germline CDR1 KGHSH, CDR2 LQKENI. Trimming left V 1 base short and J 0 bases short, with 13 bases between. The CDR3 runs to 18 residues. CDR3 in DNA: TGTGCCAGCTCACCACTGGACAGCGCCTACTCTGGGGCCAACGTCCTGACTTTC. Amino acid sequence: CASSPLDSAYSGANVLTF. The entire variable domain, with the rest obtained from reference TRBV18 and TRBJ2-6, is as follows: NAGVMQNPRHLVRRRGQEARLRCSPMKGHSHVYWYRQLPEEGLKFMVYLQKENIIDESGMPKERFSAEFPKEGPSILRIQQVVRGDSAAYFCASSPLDSAYSGANVLTFGAGSRLTVL.

The chain employs TRBV15 and TRBJ1-5; 7 bases align to TRBD1. Per the germline V gene, CDR1 is LNHNV and CDR2 is YYDKDF (reference sequence). The junction had 7 bases not matched to a gene; V was cut back by 0 bases and J by 2 bases. CDR3 size: 17 residues. The CDR3 DNA reads as TGTGCCACCAGCAGAGACGTGGACAGGCTAGGCAATCAGCCCCAGCATTTT. Protein sequence: CATSRDVDRLGNQPQHF.

This chain connects TRBV7-2 to TRBJ2-7, with no clear D. Germline V gives CDR1 SGHTA, CDR2 FQGNSA. The CDR3 covers 15 residues. Between the trimmed V and J ends, which lost 1 base and 3 bases, there was a span of 13 bases. The CDR3 loop is CASSLVAGSLYEQYF. CDR3 nucleotides: TGTGCCAGCAGCTTAGTCGCTGGGTCCCTCTACGAGCAGTACTTC.

CDR3 residues: CASSIGGRAHETQYF. CDR3 DNA sequence: TGTGCCAGTAGTATAGGGGGGAGGGCCCATGAGACCCAGTACTTC. The chain has TRBV19 and TRBJ2-5; TRBD2 matches 7 bases. The CDR3 contains 15 residues. V lost 1 base and J lost 5; bases outside the gene matches: 7. The germline V gene has CDR1 LNHDA and CDR2 SQIVND (reference sequence).

The genes are TRBV7-8 and TRBJ2-5; no reliable D call. Looked up from germline, CDR1 is SGHVS and CDR2 is FQNEAQ. This CDR3 contains 10 residues. The ends were cut back, 8 bases at V and 4 bases at J, with 5 bases in the middle. CDR3 protein: CASALETQYF. DNA for the CDR3: TGTGCCAGCGCACTAGAGACCCAGTACTTC.

V usage is TRBV6-5 and J usage is TRBJ2-7; D not certain. CDR1 is MNHEY, CDR2 SVGAGI, per germline. Trimming shortened V by 2 bases and J by 9 bases, and 14 bases separated the two germline ends. The CDR3 runs to 13 residues. The CDR3 reads CASSYTANFGQYF. The CDR3 DNA is TGTGCCAGCAGTTACACGGCAAATTTCGGGCAGTACTTC.

This clone was counted a single time. The CDR3 nucleotides are TGCGCCAGCAGCTTGGGTGCGGGAAACTACAATGAGCAGTTCTTC. Amino acids: CASSLGAGNYNEQFF. The gene calls are TRBV5-1 and TRBJ2-1, with D maybe TRBD2 (6 bases). The CDR3 runs to 15 residues. Between the trimmed V and J ends, which lost 0 bases and 3 bases, there was a span of 10 bases. Germline-derived CDR1 and CDR2 are SGHRS and YFSETQ. The whole variable domain, filled in from reference TRBV5-1 and TRBJ2-1, reads KAGVTQTPRYLIKTRGQQVTLSCSPISGHRSVSWYQQTPGQGLQFLFEYFSETQRNKGNFPGRFSGRQFSNSRSEMNVSTLELGDSALYLCASSLGAGNYNEQFFGPGTRLTVL.

This rearrangement joins TRBV18 to TRBJ2-7; TRBD1 matches 9 bases. The ends lost 3 bases at V and 6 bases at J; junction bases unmatched: 6. This CDR3 is built from 14 residues. Germline V CDR1 and CDR2: KGHSH, LQKENI. This CDR3 is CASSPGTGGGEQYF. DNA for the CDR3: TGTGCCAGCTCACCCGGTACAGGGGGCGGCGAGCAGTACTTC.